This TCR beta chain was sequenced during a study of blood T cell repertoires in COVID-19. Original processing notes: Estimated nucleated cell counts came from reference gene primer amplification. The assay was immunoSEQ multiplex PCR, and TCRdb's table has in-frame clones only and misses some. The DNA gave D and trimming, while V, J and clone size come from that table. The repertoire includes around 97,000 clones, 70% to 90% of them detected once, and approximately 3.5% sits in the top ten. The CDR3 is 15 residues long. Germline loops: CDR1 SGHRS, CDR2 YFSETQ. Trimming cost V 7 bases and J 1 base, with 17 bases left between them.

The sequencing sample was made of peripheral blood. The clonotype originates from a woman aged 60-75 years with acute or convalescent COVID-19. This chain uses TRBV5-1 with TRBJ1-1; D is possibly TRBD1 (6 bases). CDR3 residues: CASEVSGGRNTEAFF. CDR3 bases: TGCGCCAGCGAAGTAAGCGGGGGCCGGAACACTGAAGCTTTCTTT.